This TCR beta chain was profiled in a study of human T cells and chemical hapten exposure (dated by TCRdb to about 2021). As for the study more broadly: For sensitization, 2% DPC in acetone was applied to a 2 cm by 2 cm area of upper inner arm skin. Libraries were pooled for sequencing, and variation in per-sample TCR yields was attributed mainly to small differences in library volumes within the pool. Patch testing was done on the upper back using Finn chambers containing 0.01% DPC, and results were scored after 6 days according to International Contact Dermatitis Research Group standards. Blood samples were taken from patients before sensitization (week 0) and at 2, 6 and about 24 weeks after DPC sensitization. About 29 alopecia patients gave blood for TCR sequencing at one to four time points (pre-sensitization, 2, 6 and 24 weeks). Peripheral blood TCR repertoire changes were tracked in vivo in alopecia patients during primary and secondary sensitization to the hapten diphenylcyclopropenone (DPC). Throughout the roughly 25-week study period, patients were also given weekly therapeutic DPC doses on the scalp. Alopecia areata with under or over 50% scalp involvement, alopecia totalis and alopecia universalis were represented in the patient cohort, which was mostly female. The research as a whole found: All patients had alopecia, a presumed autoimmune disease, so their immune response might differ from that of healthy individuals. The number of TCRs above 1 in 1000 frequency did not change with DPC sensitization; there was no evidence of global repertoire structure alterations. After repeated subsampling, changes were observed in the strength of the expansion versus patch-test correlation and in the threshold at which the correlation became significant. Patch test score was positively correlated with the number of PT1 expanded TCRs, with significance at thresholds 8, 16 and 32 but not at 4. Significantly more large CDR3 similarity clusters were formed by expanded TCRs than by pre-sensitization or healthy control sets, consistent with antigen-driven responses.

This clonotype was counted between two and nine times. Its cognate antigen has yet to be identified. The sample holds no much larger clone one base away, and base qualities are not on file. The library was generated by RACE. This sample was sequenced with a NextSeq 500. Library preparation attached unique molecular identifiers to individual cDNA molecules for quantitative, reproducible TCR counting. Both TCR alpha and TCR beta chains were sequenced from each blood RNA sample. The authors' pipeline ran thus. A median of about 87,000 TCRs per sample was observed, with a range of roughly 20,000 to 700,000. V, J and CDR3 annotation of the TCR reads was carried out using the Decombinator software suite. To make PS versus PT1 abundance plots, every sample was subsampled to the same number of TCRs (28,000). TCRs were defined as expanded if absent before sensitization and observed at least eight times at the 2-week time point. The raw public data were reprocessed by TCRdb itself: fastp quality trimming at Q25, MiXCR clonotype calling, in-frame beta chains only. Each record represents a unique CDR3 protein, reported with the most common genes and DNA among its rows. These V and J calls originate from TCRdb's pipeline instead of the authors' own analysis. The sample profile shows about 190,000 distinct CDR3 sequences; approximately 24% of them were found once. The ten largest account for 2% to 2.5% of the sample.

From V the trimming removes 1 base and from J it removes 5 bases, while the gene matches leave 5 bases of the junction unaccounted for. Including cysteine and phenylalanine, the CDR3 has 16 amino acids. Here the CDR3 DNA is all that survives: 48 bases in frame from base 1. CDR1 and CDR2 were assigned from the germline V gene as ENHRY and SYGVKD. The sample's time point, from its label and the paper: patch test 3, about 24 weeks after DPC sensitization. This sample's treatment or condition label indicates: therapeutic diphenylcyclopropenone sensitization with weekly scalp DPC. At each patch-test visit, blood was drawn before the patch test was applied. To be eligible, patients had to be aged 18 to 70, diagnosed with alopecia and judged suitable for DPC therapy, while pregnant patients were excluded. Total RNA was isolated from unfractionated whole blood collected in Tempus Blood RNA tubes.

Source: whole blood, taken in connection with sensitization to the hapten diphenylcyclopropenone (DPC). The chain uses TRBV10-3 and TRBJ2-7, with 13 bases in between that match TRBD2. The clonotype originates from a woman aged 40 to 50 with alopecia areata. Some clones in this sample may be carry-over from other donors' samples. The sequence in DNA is TGTGCCATCAGTGAGTTACTAGCGGGAGGGTATGACGAGCAGTACTTC. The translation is CAISELLAGGYDEQYF.